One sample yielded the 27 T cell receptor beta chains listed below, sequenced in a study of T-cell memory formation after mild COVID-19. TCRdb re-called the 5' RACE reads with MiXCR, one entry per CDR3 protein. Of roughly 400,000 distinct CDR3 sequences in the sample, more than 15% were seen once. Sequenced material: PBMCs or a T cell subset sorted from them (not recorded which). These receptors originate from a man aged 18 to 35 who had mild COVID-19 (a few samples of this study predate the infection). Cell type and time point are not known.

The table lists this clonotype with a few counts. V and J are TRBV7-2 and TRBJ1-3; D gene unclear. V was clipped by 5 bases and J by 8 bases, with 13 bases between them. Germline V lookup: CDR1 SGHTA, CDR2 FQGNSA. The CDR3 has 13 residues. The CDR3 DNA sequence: TGTGCCAGCAGCGGTCACCCTGGGGACACCATATATTTT. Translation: CASSGHPGDTIYF.

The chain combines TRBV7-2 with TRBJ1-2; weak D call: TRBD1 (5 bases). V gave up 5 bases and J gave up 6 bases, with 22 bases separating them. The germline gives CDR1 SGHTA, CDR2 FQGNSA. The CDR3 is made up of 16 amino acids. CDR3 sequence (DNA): TGTGCCAGCAGCCAAACCAACCCCCCCTTGGGGGATGGCTACACCTTC. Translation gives CASSQTNPPLGDGYTF. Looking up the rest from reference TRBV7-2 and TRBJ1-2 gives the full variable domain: GAGVSQSPSNKVTEKGKDVELRCDPISGHTALYWYRQSLGQGLEFLIYFQGNSAPDKSGLPSDRFSAERTGGSVSTLTIQRTQQEDSAVYLCASSQTNPPLGDGYTFGSGTRLTVV.

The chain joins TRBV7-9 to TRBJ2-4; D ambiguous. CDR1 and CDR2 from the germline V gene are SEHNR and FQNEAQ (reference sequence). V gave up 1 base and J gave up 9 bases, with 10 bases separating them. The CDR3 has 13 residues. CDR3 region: CASSLGPTGIQYF. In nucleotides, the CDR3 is TGTGCCAGCAGCTTAGGCCCCACGGGCATTCAGTACTTC. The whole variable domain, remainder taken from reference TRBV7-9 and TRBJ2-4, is DTGVSQNPRHKITKRGQNVTFRCDPISEHNRLYWYRQTLGQGPEFLTYFQNEAQLEKSRLLSDRFSAERPKGSFSTLEIQRTEQGDSAMYLCASSLGPTGIQYFGAGTRLSVL.

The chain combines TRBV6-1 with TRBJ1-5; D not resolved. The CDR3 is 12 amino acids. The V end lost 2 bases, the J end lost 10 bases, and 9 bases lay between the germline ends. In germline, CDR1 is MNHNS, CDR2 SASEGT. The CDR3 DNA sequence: TGTGCCAGCAGTGAATTGCGGCGTCCCCAGCATTTT. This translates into CASSELRRPQHF.

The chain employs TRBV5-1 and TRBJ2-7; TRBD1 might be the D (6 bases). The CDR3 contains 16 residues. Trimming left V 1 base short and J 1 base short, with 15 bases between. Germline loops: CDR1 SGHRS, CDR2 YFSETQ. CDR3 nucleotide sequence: TGCGCCAGCAGCTTGTCCATTTCGCAGGGGTCCTACGAGCAGTACTTC. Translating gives CASSLSISQGSYEQYF.

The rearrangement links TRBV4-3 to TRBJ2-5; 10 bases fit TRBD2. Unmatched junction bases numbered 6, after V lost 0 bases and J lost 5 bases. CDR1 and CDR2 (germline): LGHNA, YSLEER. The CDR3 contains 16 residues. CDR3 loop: CASSQERTSGVETQYF. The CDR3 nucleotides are TGCGCCAGCAGCCAAGAGCGGACTAGCGGAGTTGAGACCCAGTACTTC.

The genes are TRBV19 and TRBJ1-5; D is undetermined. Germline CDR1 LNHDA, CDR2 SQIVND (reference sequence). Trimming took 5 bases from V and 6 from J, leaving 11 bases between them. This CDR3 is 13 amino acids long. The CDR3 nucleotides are TGTGCCAGTAGTTGGGGAGGGAGTCAGCCCCAGCATTTT. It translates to CASSWGGSQPQHF. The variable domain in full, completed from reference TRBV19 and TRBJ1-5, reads DGGITQSPKYLFRKEGQNVTLSCEQNLNHDAMYWYRQDPGQGLRLIYYSQIVNDFQKGDIAEGYSVSREKKESFPLTVTSAQKNPTAFYLCASSWGGSQPQHFGDGTRLSIL.

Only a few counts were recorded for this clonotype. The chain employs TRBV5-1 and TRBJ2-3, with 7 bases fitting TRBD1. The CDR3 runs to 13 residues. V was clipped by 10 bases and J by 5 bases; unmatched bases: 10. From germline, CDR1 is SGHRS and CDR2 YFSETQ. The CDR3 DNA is TGCGCCGCCTCCCGGGACAGCCTAGATACGCAGTATTTT. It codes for CAASRDSLDTQYF.

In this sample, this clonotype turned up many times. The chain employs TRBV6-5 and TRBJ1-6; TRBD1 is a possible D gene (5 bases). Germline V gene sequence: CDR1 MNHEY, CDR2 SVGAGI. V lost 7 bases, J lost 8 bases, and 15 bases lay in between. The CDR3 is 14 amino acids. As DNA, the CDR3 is TGTGCCAGCATGCAGGGAGGGCTTGATTCACCCCTCCACTTT. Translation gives CASMQGGLDSPLHF.

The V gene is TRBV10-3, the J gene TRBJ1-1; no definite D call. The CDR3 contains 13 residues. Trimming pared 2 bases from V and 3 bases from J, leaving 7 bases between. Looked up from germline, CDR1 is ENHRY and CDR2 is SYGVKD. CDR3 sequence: CAISENGDTEAFF. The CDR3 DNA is TGTGCCATCAGTGAGAACGGGGACACTGAAGCTTTCTTT.

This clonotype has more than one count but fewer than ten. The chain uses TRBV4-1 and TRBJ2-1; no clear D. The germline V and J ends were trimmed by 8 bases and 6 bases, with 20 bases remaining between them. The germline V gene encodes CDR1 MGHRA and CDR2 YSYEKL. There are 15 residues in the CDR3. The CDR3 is CASRRSRGYGNEQFF. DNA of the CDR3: TGCGCCAGCCGCCGTTCGCGAGGTTATGGCAATGAGCAGTTCTTC.

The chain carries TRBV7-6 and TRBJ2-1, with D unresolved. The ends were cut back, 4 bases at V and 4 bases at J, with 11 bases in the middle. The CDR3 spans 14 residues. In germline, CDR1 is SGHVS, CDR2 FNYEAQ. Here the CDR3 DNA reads TGTGCCAGCAGCTCAGGCGCGATGTACAATGAGCAGTTCTTC. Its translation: CASSSGAMYNEQFF.

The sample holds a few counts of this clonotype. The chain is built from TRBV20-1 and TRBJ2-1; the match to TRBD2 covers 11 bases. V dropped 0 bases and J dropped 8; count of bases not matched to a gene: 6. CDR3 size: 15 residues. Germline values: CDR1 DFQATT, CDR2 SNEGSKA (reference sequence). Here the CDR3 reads CSARDSLAGGHEQFF. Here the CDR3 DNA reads TGCAGTGCTAGAGATAGTCTAGCGGGGGGCCATGAGCAGTTCTTC.

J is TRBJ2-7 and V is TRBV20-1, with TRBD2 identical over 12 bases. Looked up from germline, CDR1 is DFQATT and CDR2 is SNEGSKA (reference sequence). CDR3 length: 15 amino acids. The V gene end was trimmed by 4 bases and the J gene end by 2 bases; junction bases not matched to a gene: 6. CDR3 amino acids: CSAMALAGGTYEQYV. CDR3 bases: TGCAGTGCTATGGCACTAGCGGGAGGCACCTACGAGCAGTACGTC.

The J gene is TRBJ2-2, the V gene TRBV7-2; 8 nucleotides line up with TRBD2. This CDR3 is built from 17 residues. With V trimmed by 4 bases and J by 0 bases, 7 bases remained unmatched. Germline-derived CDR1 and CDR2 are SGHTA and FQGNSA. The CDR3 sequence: CASSSFSGGANTGELFF. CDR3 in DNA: TGTGCCAGCAGCTCGTTTTCGGGGGGGGCGAACACCGGGGAGCTGTTTTTT.

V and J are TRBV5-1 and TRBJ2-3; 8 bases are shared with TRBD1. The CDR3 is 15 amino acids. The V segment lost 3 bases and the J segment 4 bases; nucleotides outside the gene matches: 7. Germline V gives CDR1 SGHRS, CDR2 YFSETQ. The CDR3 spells CASSSPDREADTQYF. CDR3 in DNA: TGCGCCAGCAGCTCCCCGGACAGGGAAGCAGATACGCAGTATTTT.

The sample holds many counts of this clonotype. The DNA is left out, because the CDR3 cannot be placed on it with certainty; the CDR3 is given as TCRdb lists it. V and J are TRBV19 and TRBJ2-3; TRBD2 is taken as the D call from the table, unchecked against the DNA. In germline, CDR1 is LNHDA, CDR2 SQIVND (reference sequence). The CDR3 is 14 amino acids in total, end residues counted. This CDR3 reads CASTSGGPTDTQYF.

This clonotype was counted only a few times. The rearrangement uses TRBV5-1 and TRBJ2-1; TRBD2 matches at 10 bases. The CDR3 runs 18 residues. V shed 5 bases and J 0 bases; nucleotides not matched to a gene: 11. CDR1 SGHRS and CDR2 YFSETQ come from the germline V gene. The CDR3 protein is CASRRSGGDPSSYNEQFF. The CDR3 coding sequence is TGCGCCAGCAGGCGGAGCGGGGGGGACCCCAGCTCCTACAATGAGCAGTTCTTC.

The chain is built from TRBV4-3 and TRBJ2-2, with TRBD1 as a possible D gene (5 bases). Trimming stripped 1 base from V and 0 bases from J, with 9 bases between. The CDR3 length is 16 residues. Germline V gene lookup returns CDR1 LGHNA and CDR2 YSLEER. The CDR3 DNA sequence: TGCGCCAGCAGCCAAGTAGGGGCCGCGAACACCGGGGAGCTGTTTTTT. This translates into CASSQVGAANTGELFF.

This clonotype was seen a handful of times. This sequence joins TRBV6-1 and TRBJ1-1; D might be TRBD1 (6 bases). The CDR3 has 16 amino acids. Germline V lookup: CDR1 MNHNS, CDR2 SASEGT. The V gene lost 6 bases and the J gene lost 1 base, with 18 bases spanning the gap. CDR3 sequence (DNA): TGTGCCAGCAGCGGAGAAGACCAAGGGGGGAACACTGAAGCTTTCTTT. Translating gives CASSGEDQGGNTEAFF.

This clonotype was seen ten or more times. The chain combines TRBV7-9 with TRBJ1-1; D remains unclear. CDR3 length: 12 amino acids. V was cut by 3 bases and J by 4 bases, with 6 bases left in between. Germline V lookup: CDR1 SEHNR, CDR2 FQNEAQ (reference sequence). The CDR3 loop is CASSLDSTEAFF. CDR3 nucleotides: TGTGCCAGCAGCTTGGACTCCACTGAAGCTTTCTTT.

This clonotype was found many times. CDR3 nucleotide sequence: TGTGCCAGCAGCATACAAGGGGGGGATTCACCCCTCCACTTT. Translated: CASSIQGGDSPLHF. The rearrangement uses TRBV7-2 and TRBJ1-6, with D possibly being TRBD1 (6 bases). The CDR3 length is 14 residues. Trimming shortened V by 5 bases and J by 8 bases, and 13 bases separated the two germline ends. CDR1 and CDR2 from the germline V gene are SGHTA and FQGNSA.

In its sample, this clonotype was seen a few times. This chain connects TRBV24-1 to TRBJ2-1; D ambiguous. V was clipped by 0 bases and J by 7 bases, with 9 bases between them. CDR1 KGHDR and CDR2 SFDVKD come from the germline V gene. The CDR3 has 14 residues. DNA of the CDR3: TGTGCCACCAGTGATTTGACCAATACGAATGAGCAGTTCTTC. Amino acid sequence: CATSDLTNTNEQFF.

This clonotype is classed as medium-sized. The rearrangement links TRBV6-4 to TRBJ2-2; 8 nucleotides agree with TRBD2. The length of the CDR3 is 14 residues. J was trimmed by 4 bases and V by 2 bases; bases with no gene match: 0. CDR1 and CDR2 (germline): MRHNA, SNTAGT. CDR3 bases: TGTGCCAGCAGTGACGGGACTAGCACCGGGGAGCTGTTTTTT. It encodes CASSDGTSTGELFF.

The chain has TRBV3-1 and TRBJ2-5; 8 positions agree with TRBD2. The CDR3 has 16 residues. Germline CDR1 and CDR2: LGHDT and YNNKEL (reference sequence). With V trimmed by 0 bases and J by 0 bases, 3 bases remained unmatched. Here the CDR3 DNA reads TGTGCCAGCAGCCAAGAGGCAGCGGGGGACCAAGAGACCCAGTACTTC. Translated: CASSQEAAGDQETQYF.

The CDR3 spells CASRLQGLAGGPRTGTQYF. CDR3 bases: TGTGCCAGCAGGCTCCAGGGACTAGCGGGGGGGCCTAGGACGGGTACGCAGTATTTT. The chain recombines TRBV7-2 with TRBJ2-3; the match to TRBD2 covers 16 bases. The germline gives CDR1 SGHTA, CDR2 FQGNSA. Unmatched junction bases numbered 17, after V lost 6 bases and J lost 8 bases. CDR3 size: 19 residues.

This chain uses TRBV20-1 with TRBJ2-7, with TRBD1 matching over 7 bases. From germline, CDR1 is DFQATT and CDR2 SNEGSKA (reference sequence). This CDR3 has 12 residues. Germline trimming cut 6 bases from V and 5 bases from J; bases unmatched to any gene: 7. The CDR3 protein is CSAGRGTNEQYF. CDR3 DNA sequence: TGCAGTGCCGGCAGGGGGACCAACGAGCAGTACTTC.